These 29 T cell receptor beta chains were all obtained from the same sample, sequenced in a study of cytomegalovirus exposure and HLA in healthy donors. PCR was performed using 60 Vbeta and 13 Jbeta primers. Using immunoSEQ multiplex PCR, the repertoire was profiled, and TCRdb retains in-frame clones only, with some absent. The data show about 110,000 clones, about four fifths seen once. Sample: PBMCs. The receptors stem from a woman aged 55-69 years in good health and CMV-seropositive.

This clone was recorded a few times. The V call is TRBV10-3, the J call TRBJ1-1; TRBD1 might be the D (5 bases). Germline CDR1 and CDR2: ENHRY and SYGVKD. V was pared by 8 bases and J by 2 bases, with 12 bases between. The CDR3 consists of 13 residues. In DNA form, the CDR3 reads TGTGCCATCGGAAGGCAGGGTAACACTGAAGCTTTCTTT. Its translation is CAIGRQGNTEAFF.

The rearrangement joins TRBV28 to TRBJ2-5, with 10 bases matching TRBD1. The J segment lost 5 bases and the V segment lost 6 bases, leaving 9 bases of the junction unmatched. The CDR3 runs 15 residues. The germline V gene has CDR1 MDHEN and CDR2 SYDVKM. Here the CDR3 reads CASRPDRGRAETQYF. The CDR3 nucleotides are TGTGCCAGCAGACCCGACAGGGGGCGAGCGGAGACCCAGTACTTC.

This clone has just a few counts. This chain links TRBV29-1 with TRBJ2-1; 11 bases fit TRBD2. The CDR3 is 14 amino acids. V shed 1 base, J shed 7 bases, and the junction held 3 bases outside the gene matches. CDR1 and CDR2 (germline): SQVTM, ANQGSEA. The CDR3 here is CSVEGLAGLNEQFF. CDR3 nucleotide sequence: TGCAGCGTTGAAGGACTAGCGGGGTTGAATGAGCAGTTCTTC.

The gene calls are TRBV4-2 and TRBJ1-5; D may be TRBD1 (5 bases). V was pared by 0 bases and J by 0 bases, with 18 bases between. CDR1 and CDR2 from the germline V gene are LGHNA and YNFKEQ. The CDR3 covers 19 residues. CDR3 residues: CASSQEAQGYQYSNQPQHF. In DNA form, the CDR3 reads TGTGCCAGCAGCCAAGAGGCCCAGGGTTATCAATATAGCAATCAGCCCCAGCATTTT.

V and J are TRBV4-1 and TRBJ2-1; 7 nucleotides line up with TRBD1. CDR3 length: 15 residues. V dropped 4 bases and J dropped 2; count of bases not matched to a gene: 5. Germline V gives CDR1 MGHRA, CDR2 YSYEKL. For the CDR3, the DNA is TGCGCCAGCAGCCGACCGGGACAGACCTACAATGAGCAGTTCTTC. Translation gives CASSRPGQTYNEQFF.

The table lists this clone with a few counts. The chain carries TRBV7-2 and TRBJ2-1, with TRBD2 matching 9 bases. V shed 3 bases, J shed 5 bases, and the junction held 8 bases outside the gene matches. Germline loops: CDR1 SGHTA, CDR2 FQGNSA. This CDR3 region has 16 residues. CDR3 sequence reads: CASSFRQRGDHNEQFF. The CDR3 DNA reads as TGTGCCAGCAGCTTCAGGCAGCGGGGGGACCACAATGAGCAGTTCTTC.

This chain connects TRBV7-2 to TRBJ2-5, with D possibly matching TRBD2 (5 bases). V was cut by 3 bases and J by 3 bases, with 17 bases left in between. This CDR3 is built from 16 residues. The V gene's germline CDR1 is SGHTA and CDR2 FQGNSA. The DNA of the CDR3 is TGTGCCAGCAGCTTTGCCGCCCCAGCGGAAAAAGAGACCCAGTACTTC. This encodes CASSFAAPAEKETQYF.

The genes are TRBV10-1 and TRBJ2-3; maybe TRBD2 (6 bases). Trimming removed 0 bases from V and 6 bases from J, with 16 bases in between. Per the germline V gene, CDR1 is WNHNN and CDR2 is SYGVQD (reference sequence). The CDR3 covers 16 residues. The DNA for the CDR3 is TGCGCCAGCAGTGAGTCCGACCGGGACTCTCCCGATACGCAGTATTTT. It is translated as CASSESDRDSPDTQYF.

This chain links TRBV5-6 with TRBJ2-7; D call uncertain. CDR1 is SGHDT, CDR2 YYEEEE, per germline. This CDR3 has 12 residues. V was pared by 1 base and J by 3 bases, with 5 bases between. CDR3 amino acids: CASSLSRYEQYF. Here the CDR3 DNA reads TGTGCCAGCAGCTTGTCTCGCTACGAGCAGTACTTC.

The J gene is TRBJ2-5, the V gene TRBV10-2; 16 positions match TRBD2. Looked up from germline, CDR1 is WSHSY and CDR2 is SAAADI. The CDR3 extends over 19 amino acids. J gave up 4 bases and V 6 bases, and 14 bases lay outside the gene matches. CDR3 sequence: CASRRTVGTSGRARETQYF. As DNA, the CDR3 is TGCGCCAGCAGGAGGACGGTCGGGACTAGCGGGAGGGCTCGAGAGACCCAGTACTTC.

The chain employs TRBV5-1 and TRBJ2-5, with TRBD2 matching 10 bases. The germline V gene encodes CDR1 SGHRS and CDR2 YFSETQ. V shed 1 base and J 4 bases; nucleotides not matched to a gene: 1. The length of the CDR3 is 14 residues. The CDR3 region is CASSLKREGETQYF. DNA for the CDR3: TGCGCCAGCAGCTTGAAGCGGGAGGGAGAGACCCAGTACTTC.

The chain has TRBV19 and TRBJ2-7; TRBD1 agrees at 7 bases. Germline assignment: CDR1 LNHDA and CDR2 SQIVND (reference sequence). With 1 base clipped from V and 2 bases from J, the junction kept 5 bases outside the gene matches. The CDR3 consists of 15 residues. The CDR3 sequence is CASSIVWGTAYEQYF. The CDR3 region has the DNA TGTGCCAGTAGTATAGTCTGGGGGACAGCCTACGAGCAGTACTTC.

This chain joins TRBV27 and TRBJ2-7; TRBD1 might be the D (6 bases). Germline V gene sequence: CDR1 MNHEY, CDR2 SMNVEV (reference sequence). The CDR3 loop spans 16 amino acids. With 0 bases removed from V and 1 base from J, the gap between germline ends came to 13 bases. Written as DNA, the CDR3 is TGTGCCAGCAGTTTATCGAAGGGGGTTCTATCCTACGAGCAGTACTTC. It specifies CASSLSKGVLSYEQYF.

The chain recombines TRBV30 with TRBJ1-5; D is perhaps TRBD1 (5 bases). V gave up 0 bases and J gave up 4 bases, with 16 bases separating them. CDR3 length: 16 amino acids. CDR1 and CDR2 from the germline V gene are GTSNPN and SVGIG (reference sequence). The CDR3: CAWSVRGESGNQPQHF. The CDR3 DNA follows: TGTGCCTGGAGTGTACGGGGGGAAAGTGGAAATCAGCCCCAGCATTTT.

The V gene is TRBV9, the J gene TRBJ2-2; tentative D call: TRBD2 (5 bases). The CDR3 consists of 15 residues. Germline CDR1 and CDR2: SGDLS and YYNGEE. V was shortened by 0 bases and J by 7 bases, with 13 bases between the two germline ends. The CDR3 sequence: CASSVVGSRGGELFF. The CDR3 DNA reads TGTGCCAGCAGCGTAGTAGGATCACGGGGCGGGGAGCTGTTTTTT.

The chain has TRBV19 and TRBJ2-7; 9 bases are a match to TRBD1. Per germline, CDR1 LNHDA and CDR2 SQIVND (reference sequence). CDR3 length equals 15 residues. J was trimmed by 5 bases and V by 1 base; bases with no gene match: 6. This CDR3 reads CASSIVGTGSDEQYF. DNA of the CDR3: TGTGCCAGTAGTATAGTTGGGACAGGGAGCGACGAGCAGTACTTC. Full variable domain (remainder filled in from reference TRBV19 and TRBJ2-7): DGGITQSPKYLFRKEGQNVTLSCEQNLNHDAMYWYRQDPGQGLRLIYYSQIVNDFQKGDIAEGYSVSREKKESFPLTVTSAQKNPTAFYLCASSIVGTGSDEQYFGPGTRLTVT.

The J gene is TRBJ2-1, the V gene TRBV5-1, with TRBD2 matching over 13 bases. Germline CDR1 reads SGHRS; CDR2 reads YFSETQ. The CDR3 extends over 14 amino acids. J lost 7 bases, V lost 7 bases, and 5 bases had no gene match. The CDR3 DNA sequence: TGCGCCAGCTCTGGGACTAGCGGGATAAATGAGCAGTTCTTC. Encoded protein: CASSGTSGINEQFF.

The CDR3 DNA reads TGTGCCAGCAGCTCCGGGTCCACAGATACGCAGTATTTT. Amino acid sequence: CASSSGSTDTQYF. J is TRBJ2-3 and V is TRBV7-2; no reliable D call. The germline V gene has CDR1 SGHTA and CDR2 FQGNSA. The V gene lost 4 bases and the J gene lost 2 bases, with 7 bases spanning the gap. The CDR3 consists of 13 residues.

The chain recombines TRBV7-3 with TRBJ2-7; the match to TRBD2 covers 15 bases. The CDR3 has 15 amino acids. CDR1 and CDR2 from the germline V gene are SGHTA and FQGTGA. J lost 7 bases, V lost 5 bases, and 6 bases had no gene match. The DNA of the CDR3 is TGTGCCAGCAGCCCAAGCGGGACTAGCGGGAGGGAGCAGTACTTC. It translates to CASSPSGTSGREQYF.

The chain carries TRBV7-2 and TRBJ2-1; tentative D call: TRBD2 (6 bases). The CDR3 covers 15 residues. CDR1 SGHTA and CDR2 FQGNSA come from the germline V gene. Trimming shortened V by 4 bases and J by 1 base, and 11 bases separated the two germline ends. The CDR3 is CASSYGTSSYNEQFF. CDR3 in DNA: TGTGCCAGCAGCTACGGGACTTCTTCCTACAATGAGCAGTTCTTC.

J is TRBJ2-3 and V is TRBV5-4; a possible D gene is TRBD1 (6 bases). V lost 4 bases, J lost 1 base, and 10 bases lay in between. CDR1 SGHNT and CDR2 YYREEE come from the germline V gene (reference sequence). The CDR3 runs 14 residues. The CDR3, as DNA: TGTGCCAGCAGCCGGGACATAGGCACAGATACGCAGTATTTT. This sequence encodes CASSRDIGTDTQYF.

Worth noting for this clone: The germline gene is not matched at one end of the junction; a read error may be the cause. The V gene is TRBV2, the J gene TRBJ2-1; TRBD2 matches at 15 bases. Germline V lookup: CDR1 SNHLY, CDR2 FYNNEI. The CDR3 is 16 amino acids. As DNA, the CDR3 is TGTGTCAGCAGTGGACTAGCGGGAGGGACCTACAATGAGCAGTTCTTC. Residues: CVSSGLAGGTYNEQFF.

This clone was picked up one time. The chain employs TRBV9 and TRBJ2-1; TRBD2 agrees at 9 bases. The CDR3 loop spans 14 amino acids. From germline, CDR1 is SGDLS and CDR2 YYNGEE. The ends lost 2 bases at V and 9 bases at J; junction bases unmatched: 6. Here the CDR3 DNA reads TGTGCCAGCAGCGTTGGCGGGAGGGCCCTTGAGCAGTTCTTC. As protein: CASSVGGRALEQFF.

V is TRBV11-1 and J is TRBJ1-1, with 9 nucleotides matching TRBD1. The ends lost 4 bases at V and 2 bases at J; junction bases unmatched: 5. The length of the CDR3 is 15 residues. CDR1 is SGHAT and CDR2 is FQDESV in the germline V gene (reference sequence). DNA for the CDR3: TGTGCCAGCAGCTCCCCGGGACAGGGCAACACTGAAGCTTTCTTT. Protein: CASSSPGQGNTEAFF.

V is TRBV7-9 and J is TRBJ1-2; D perhaps matches TRBD1 (6 bases). The CDR3 covers 14 residues. Trimming took off 5 bases at V and 4 bases at J, with 14 bases between the two ends. The germline V gene has CDR1 SEHNR and CDR2 FQNEAQ (reference sequence). In nucleotides, the CDR3 is TGTGCCAGCAGCGCACAGGGTTTTGGCTATGGCTACACCTTC. Residues: CASSAQGFGYGYTF.

The gene calls are TRBV11-3 and TRBJ2-5; D may be TRBD2 (7 bases). V gave up 4 bases and J gave up 5 bases, with 14 bases separating them. Germline V gene lookup returns CDR1 SGHNT and CDR2 YENEEA. CDR3 length: 14 residues. Here the CDR3 DNA reads TGTGCCAGCAGCTCGTCCGGGGGGCTGGAGACCCAGTACTTC. Translated, it gives CASSSSGGLETQYF.

The V gene is TRBV5-1, the J gene TRBJ2-7; 10 positions match TRBD2. Germline CDR1 reads SGHRS; CDR2 reads YFSETQ. J lost 6 bases, V lost 4 bases, and 4 bases had no gene match. The CDR3 contains 13 residues. The CDR3 nucleotides are TGCGCCAGCAGCGTCACTAGCGGGACCGAGCAGTACTTC. Amino acid sequence: CASSVTSGTEQYF.

This clone was seen ten or more times. The chain has TRBV11-2 and TRBJ1-1, with D tentatively TRBD1 (5 bases). Trimming left V 5 bases short and J 2 bases short, with 9 bases between. Germline V gene data show CDR1 as SGHAT and CDR2 as FQNNGV. CDR3 size: 13 residues. CDR3 amino acids: CASSGDRNTEAFF. DNA for the CDR3: TGTGCCAGCAGCGGAGACAGAAACACTGAAGCTTTCTTT.

The V call is TRBV7-9, the J call TRBJ1-2; D is uncertain. CDR3 length equals 13 residues. V dropped 6 bases and J dropped 4 bases, with 12 bases sitting between them. Germline CDR1 reads SEHNR; CDR2 reads FQNEAQ (reference sequence). The CDR3 here is CASRRAPAYGYTF. In nucleotides, the CDR3 is TGTGCCAGCAGGCGGGCCCCGGCCTATGGCTACACCTTC.